Listed here are 11 T cell receptor beta chains from one sample, sequenced in a study of blood T cell repertoires in COVID-19. Libraries were prepared by immunoSEQ multiplex PCR; TCRdb keeps only in-frame clonotypes and omits some of them. The sample lists about 210,000 clones; 65% to 85% were seen once. The specimen sequenced was peripheral blood. The receptor set was obtained from a woman in her forties or fifties with acute or convalescent COVID-19.

The genes are TRBV6-5 and TRBJ2-7; TRBD2 might be the D (6 bases). The CDR3 spans 14 residues. Germline V lookup: CDR1 MNHEY, CDR2 SVGAGI. Trimming pared 5 bases from V and 0 bases from J, leaving 11 bases between. The CDR3 is CASSMTRTSYEQYF. CDR3 bases: TGTGCCAGCAGTATGACTAGGACCTCCTACGAGCAGTACTTC.

This chain links TRBV27 with TRBJ1-2; TRBD1 matches at 11 bases. There are 18 residues in the CDR3. CDR1 is MNHEY, CDR2 SMNVEV, per germline (reference sequence). V lost 5 bases, J lost 4 bases, and 15 bases stayed unmatched. As DNA, the CDR3 is TGTGCCAGCAGTCCATTGCTGATGCCCGGGACAGGGGGCTATGGCTACACCTTC. Its protein product is CASSPLLMPGTGGYGYTF.

The chain uses TRBV7-3 and TRBJ2-1, with 9 nucleotides matching TRBD2. V lost 1 base, J lost 6 bases, and 7 bases stayed unmatched. CDR3 length equals 16 residues. Germline V gene sequence: CDR1 SGHTA, CDR2 FQGTGA. The CDR3 DNA reads as TGTGCCAGCAGCTTAAGCAGCGGGAGGCGGGGCAATGAGCAGTTCTTC. Its protein product is CASSLSSGRRGNEQFF.

The V gene is TRBV19, the J gene TRBJ1-5; no firm D call. Germline CDR1 and CDR2: LNHDA and SQIVND (reference sequence). The CDR3 loop spans 15 amino acids. V gave up 1 base and J gave up 0 bases, with 7 bases separating them. Written as DNA, the CDR3 is TGTGCCAGTAGTATAGGACAAGCTAGCAATCAGCCCCAGCATTTT. Residues: CASSIGQASNQPQHF. The variable domain in full, completed from reference TRBV19 and TRBJ1-5, reads DGGITQSPKYLFRKEGQNVTLSCEQNLNHDAMYWYRQDPGQGLRLIYYSQIVNDFQKGDIAEGYSVSREKKESFPLTVTSAQKNPTAFYLCASSIGQASNQPQHFGDGTRLSIL.

This clone occurred a few times. This chain connects TRBV10-2 to TRBJ2-3; 10 bases align to TRBD2. V lost 6 bases, J lost 3 bases, and 3 bases stayed unmatched. CDR1 and CDR2 from the germline V gene are WSHSY and SAAADI. The CDR3 totals 14 residues. The CDR3 sequence is CASRASGSTDTQYF. CDR3 DNA sequence: TGCGCCAGCAGGGCTAGCGGGAGTACAGATACGCAGTATTTT.

The CDR3 loop reads CASSVGTAAGNTIYF. The CDR3 region has the DNA TGTGCCAGCAGCGTTGGGACAGCGGCTGGAAACACCATATATTTT. This chain uses TRBV9 with TRBJ1-3; TRBD1 matches at 7 bases. The CDR3 has 15 residues. The V and J ends lost 2 bases and 2 bases, in that order; junction bases with no gene match: 4. Per the germline V gene, CDR1 is SGDLS and CDR2 is YYNGEE.

This chain connects TRBV24-1 to TRBJ2-5; 10 bases fit TRBD2. The CDR3 contains 18 residues. Trimming cost V 4 bases and J 3 bases; bases outside gene matches: 13. CDR1 is KGHDR and CDR2 is SFDVKD in the germline V gene. CDR3 sequence (DNA): TGTGCCACCAGTGAAGGGACCCTAGCGGGAGCAATAGAAGAGACCCAGTACTTC. Its protein is CATSEGTLAGAIEETQYF.

This clone turned up a few times. The chain links TRBV11-2 to TRBJ2-1; perhaps TRBD2 as D (5 bases). Germline CDR1 is SGHAT and CDR2 is FQNNGV. V shed 2 bases and J shed 6 bases, with 14 bases lying between them. The CDR3 sequence is 15 residues long. CDR3 amino acids: CASSLLVLGGNEQFF. The CDR3 DNA reads TGTGCCAGCAGCTTATTAGTACTAGGTGGCAATGAGCAGTTCTTC.

The rearrangement uses TRBV20-1 and TRBJ1-1; no definite D call. This CDR3 comprises 11 residues. Germline V lookup: CDR1 DFQATT, CDR2 SNEGSKA (reference sequence). Trimming stripped 6 bases from V and 0 bases from J, with 5 bases between. Here the CDR3 reads CSAYLNTEAFF. CDR3 in DNA: TGCAGTGCATACTTGAACACTGAAGCTTTCTTT.

The rearrangement joins TRBV14 to TRBJ2-1, with 9 bases fitting TRBD2. The CDR3 spans 17 residues. Unmatched junction bases numbered 7, after V lost 0 bases and J lost 4 bases. Germline CDR1 and CDR2: SGHDN and FVKESK. This chain's CDR3 is CASSQDSTSGLYNEQFF. The CDR3 nucleotides are TGTGCCAGCAGCCAAGACTCCACTAGCGGGTTGTACAATGAGCAGTTCTTC.

This chain connects TRBV2 to TRBJ2-1; 10 bases map to TRBD1. Trimming at V came to 7 bases and at J to 8 bases, leaving 5 bases not matched to a gene. This CDR3 is 13 amino acids long. Germline loops: CDR1 SNHLY, CDR2 FYNNEI. CDR3 sequence (DNA): TGTGCCAGCACGCTGGACAGGGGGTATGAGCAGTTCTTC. This gives the protein CASTLDRGYEQFF. The entire variable domain, with the rest obtained from reference TRBV2 and TRBJ2-1, is as follows: EPEVTQTPSHQVTQMGQEVILRCVPISNHLYFYWYRQILGQKVEFLVSFYNNEISEKSEIFDDQFSVERPDGSNFTLKIRSTKLEDSAMYFCASTLDRGYEQFFGPGTRLTVL.